A single TCR beta chain is shown here with its context. Original analysis: Amplifying reference gene primers gave estimates of nucleated cell counts. Sequencing was performed with immunoSEQ multiplex PCR; in TCRdb, only in-frame clones are kept and a portion is missing. V and J calls and clone size are as listed in that table; D and trimming were resolved from the DNA. The sample carries over 200,000 clones, 89% recorded once. Germline lookup yields CDR1 SGHTA and CDR2 FQGNSA. The CDR3 extends over 16 amino acids. Trimming at V came to 4 bases and at J to 6 bases, leaving 7 bases not matched to a gene. This record comes from a study of blood T cell repertoires in COVID-19. Study-level background: Collection of acute and convalescent COVID-19 samples took place in the United States, Italy and Spain. PBMCs, B-cell-depleted T cells, or T cells provided the cDNA or gDNA that made up the material.

The origin of this receptor is a man aged 55 to 70 who had recovered from COVID-19. Sequencing was done on a sample of peripheral blood. V and J are TRBV7-2 and TRBJ2-3; 13 bases agree with TRBD2. This CDR3 is CASSSGLAGAGDTQYF. The CDR3 DNA is TGTGCCAGCAGCTCCGGACTAGCGGGAGCGGGGGATACGCAGTATTTT.